This T cell receptor beta chain was profiled in a study of early T cells in non-severe SARS-CoV-2 infection. The overall study: With bulk RNA from unsorted whole blood as input, sequencing yielded unpaired chains. The study's findings and limits: Using VDJdb, the matching emphasized anti-spike CD8 responses while missing private and CD4 specificities.

The germline gives CDR1 SGHTA, CDR2 FQGTGA. This CDR3 contains 17 residues. V shed 5 bases, J shed 6 bases, and the junction held 11 bases outside the gene matches. Unique molecular identifiers were added to individual cDNA molecules. TCRdb reprocessed the 5' RACE reads via MiXCR and lists one record per CDR3 protein. The repertoire holds some 30,000 distinct CDR3 sequences, 3.5% to 5% seen once, with around 5.6% in the top ten. Ten or more counts support this clonotype. Its antigen remains unidentified. Sequenced sample: whole blood. The chain combines TRBV7-3 with TRBJ2-1; 12 bases are shared with TRBD2. This receptor was identified in an adult who was a healthcare worker with PCR-confirmed SARS-CoV-2 infection or an uninfected control (not recorded which). CDR3 DNA: TGTGCCAGCAGCCCACGCGGGACTAGCGGGTTCTCCAATGAGCAGTTCTTC. Translated, it gives CASSPRGTSGFSNEQFF.